The clone carrying this TCR beta chain has at least ten counts. Its antigen is currently unknown. CDR3 size: 16 residues. The germline V gene encodes CDR1 SGHTA and CDR2 FQGTGA. J gave up 3 bases and V 3 bases, and 7 bases lay outside the gene matches. This sample was included in a study of T cells in Graves' hyperthyroidism and ophthalmopathy. The study based diagnoses on clinical symptoms, serum thyroxine and TRAb, thyroid ultrasound and orbital computed tomography. Study-level results: Ophthalmopathy stood apart from stable hyperthyroidism in a 13 V-J model.

Regions amplified from RNA transcripts were the TCR beta CDR3 regions. During a first-round RT-PCR of the TCR CDR3, the HTBI primer set was used. Using its own MiXCR run on the multiplex PCR reads, TCRdb lists one record per CDR3 protein. The data hold about 320,000 distinct CDR3 sequences, with 16% observed a single time. The sequencing input was blood. This chain links TRBV7-3 with TRBJ2-3, with 9 bases that match TRBD2. The sequence came from a man aged 25-40 years with Graves' hyperthyroidism. CDR3 protein: CASSFYGREGTDTQYF. The CDR3 nucleotides are TGTGCCAGCAGCTTTTATGGGCGGGAGGGAACAGATACGCAGTATTTT.